Described below is a single T cell receptor beta chain sequence and its context. This record comes from a study of T cells in localized non-small cell lung cancer. Sequencing used immunoSEQ multiplex PCR; TCRdb keeps in-frame clones, though not all of them. The table includes under 3,500 clones, over 25% detected once. This TCR came from a woman between 35 and 75 years old with stage I lung adenocarcinoma. The specimen comprised lung tumor tissue, sampled before any cancer treatment.

CDR3 coding DNA: TGTGCCATCAGTGAGTCGGGGAGGGTCGACACCGGGGAGCTGTTTTTT. Amino acid sequence: CAISESGRVDTGELFF. The chain couples TRBV10-3 to TRBJ2-2, with 7 bases fitting TRBD2. The V segment lost 0 bases and the J segment 3 bases; nucleotides outside the gene matches: 4. Germline CDR1 and CDR2: ENHRY and SYGVKD. This CDR3 has 16 residues.